The T cell receptor (beta chain) described here comes from a study of blood T cells in healthy people across ages. From germline, CDR1 is SGHTA and CDR2 FQGNSA. The CDR3 runs 13 residues. V lost 7 bases to trimming and J lost 8 bases, with 17 bases between them. Alongside a J-beta primer mix, a sample-barcoded 5' primer served in a second PCR lasting about 6 to 12 cycles. In TCRdb, the 5' RACE reads were re-called with MiXCR into one record per CDR3 protein. Of 630,000 or so distinct CDR3 sequences detected, about 30% appear once; the ten largest clones hold 15% to 19%. There are many counts of this clonotype.

This rearrangement joins TRBV7-2 to TRBJ1-2; no reliable D call. Source material: blood. This TCR came from a woman of 80 years or more in good health. DNA of the CDR3: TGTGCCAGCACCTCCCAGTGGGGTTACGGCTACACCTTC. Residues: CASTSQWGYGYTF.